A selection of T cell receptor beta chains follows, all from one sample in a study of blood T cell repertoires in COVID-19. Assay: immunoSEQ multiplex PCR; the TCRdb copy retains only in-frame clones and omits some. The table includes some 290,000 clones, approximately 87% detected once. Sequencing was done on a sample of peripheral blood. The receptor source for this set is a man in his 60s who had recovered from COVID-19. The CDR3 runs from the conserved cysteine through the conserved F or W. Fields, in order: D gene, clone size, J gene, V gene, CDR3 protein, CDR3 DNA. The D gene is left open where the match is weak. Where a row states a size, it is once, few, many or the class of an expanded clone; other rows omit it.

TRBD1	NA	TRBJ2-7	TRBV19	CASSRTGGSYEQYF	TGTGCCAGTAGTCGTACAGGGGGATCGTACGAGCAGTACTTC
TRBD1	NA	TRBJ1-2	TRBV29-1	CSVERVTGADGIPRGYTF	TGCAGCGTCGAACGGGTGACAGGGGCCGATGGGATCCCACGGGGCTACACCTTC
NA	NA	TRBJ2-1	TRBV5-1	CASSLVGVRDNEQFF	TGCGCCAGCAGCTTGGTCGGAGTCCGGGACAATGAGCAGTTCTTC
NA	NA	TRBJ2-7	TRBV7-6	CASSPYRVEQYF	TGTGCCAGCAGCCCCTACAGGGTCGAGCAGTACTTC
NA	NA	TRBJ2-5	TRBV2	CASSVWSTGETQYF	TGTGCCAGCAGTGTCTGGTCAACCGGGGAGACCCAGTACTTC
NA	NA	TRBJ1-1	TRBV6-5	CASSYSTVNTEAFF	TGTGCCAGCAGTTACTCGACAGTTAACACTGAAGCTTTCTTT
TRBD2	NA	TRBJ2-1	TRBV5-4	CASSLGLADSYNEQFF	TGTGCCAGCAGCTTGGGACTAGCAGATTCCTACAATGAGCAGTTCTTC
NA	NA	TRBJ1-4	TRBV5-1	CASSYSQGFGEKLFF	TGCGCCAGCAGCTATTCCCAGGGGTTCGGCGAAAAACTGTTTTTT
NA	NA	TRBJ1-3	TRBV5-1	CASSSPEGGAGNTIYF	TGCGCCAGCAGTTCCCCCGAGGGGGGGGCTGGAAACACCATATATTTT
TRBD2	NA	TRBJ2-2	TRBV27	CASSLLAGIAGELFF	TGTGCCAGCAGTTTATTAGCGGGGATTGCCGGGGAGCTGTTTTTT
NA	few	TRBJ1-5	TRBV4-1	CASSSGNQPQHF	TGCGCCAGCAGTTCGGGAAATCAGCCCCAGCATTTT
TRBD2	NA	TRBJ2-3	TRBV4-2	CASSQGSGGGPDTQYF	TGTGCCAGCAGCCAGGGGAGCGGGGGAGGGCCAGATACGCAGTATTTT
NA	NA	TRBJ2-3	TRBV14	CASSLGGGSRKRTQYF	TGTGCCAGCAGCTTGGGAGGAGGGAGCCGAAAACGTACGCAGTATTTT
NA	NA	TRBJ1-6	TRBV2	CASSVQGHRLHF	TGTGCCAGCAGTGTCCAGGGTCACCGGCTCCACTTT
NA	NA	TRBJ2-2	TRBV6-4	CASSASFGGNTGELFF	TGTGCCAGCAGTGCCTCCTTCGGGGGGAACACCGGGGAGCTGTTTTTT
NA	NA	TRBJ1-4	TRBV3-1/TRBV3-2	CASSRDHDATAGKLFF	TGTGCCAGCAGCCGAGACCATGACGCGACAGCGGGAAAACTGTTTTTT
TRBD1	NA	TRBJ2-7	TRBV18	CASSRQGARYEQYF	TGTGCCAGCTCTCGACAGGGGGCGAGGTACGAGCAGTACTTC
TRBD2	NA	TRBJ2-3	TRBV11-2	CASSLIPTSGGPSTDTQYF	TGTGCCAGCAGCTTAATCCCCACTAGCGGGGGACCTAGCACAGATACGCAGTATTTT
TRBD2	once	TRBJ2-7	TRBV6-5	CASSYSSGRSYEQYF	TGTGCCAGCAGTTACTCTAGCGGGAGATCATACGAGCAGTACTTC
NA	NA	TRBJ2-3	TRBV11-3	CASSRQGLSTDTQYF	TGTGCCAGCAGCCGCCAGGGTTTAAGCACAGATACGCAGTATTTT
TRBD2	NA	TRBJ2-5	TRBV19	CASSSGLAFRETQYF	TGTGCCAGTAGTTCGGGACTAGCGTTTCGGGAGACCCAGTACTTC
TRBD1	NA	TRBJ1-2	TRBV4-1	CASSQPNRGLNYGYTF	TGCGCCAGCAGCCAACCCAACAGGGGCCTGAACTATGGCTACACCTTC
NA	NA	TRBJ1-2	TRBV28	CASRWTPPGYGYTF	TGTGCCAGCAGGTGGACACCCCCAGGCTATGGCTACACCTTC
NA	NA	TRBJ1-2	TRBV22-1	CPGSALLVRYGYTF	TGTCCTGGGAGCGCGCTACTGGTTCGATATGGCTACACCTTC
TRBD1	few	TRBJ1-2	TRBV28	CASSSPGQGFNGYTF	TGTGCCAGCAGTTCTCCCGGACAGGGGTTCAATGGCTACACCTTC
TRBD1	NA	TRBJ2-3	TRBV29-1	CSVEWTLGQGLDTQYF	TGCAGCGTTGAATGGACCTTGGGACAGGGCCTGGATACGCAGTATTTT
TRBD1	NA	TRBJ1-6	TRBV5-1	CASSLQGARNSPLHF	TGCGCCAGCAGCTTACAGGGGGCGCGGAATTCACCCCTCCACTTT
NA	NA	TRBJ1-5	TRBV6-5	CASSYGRNSNQPQHF	TGTGCCAGCAGTTACGGCAGAAATAGCAATCAGCCCCAGCATTTT
TRBD2	NA	TRBJ2-1	TRBV9	CASSRRGSGGHNEQFF	TGTGCCAGCAGCCGGAGGGGGAGCGGGGGGCACAATGAGCAGTTCTTC
TRBD2	NA	TRBJ2-7	TRBV3-1/TRBV3-2	CASSPPLAVYEQYF	TGTGCCAGCAGCCCGCCACTAGCGGTCTACGAGCAGTACTTC
TRBD1	NA	TRBJ2-2	TRBV6-4	CASSEQGRTGELFF	TGTGCCAGCAGTGAACAGGGGCGCACCGGGGAGCTGTTTTTT
NA	few	TRBJ1-1	TRBV9	CASSADMMNTEAFF	TGTGCCAGCAGCGCCGACATGATGAACACTGAAGCTTTCTTT
NA	NA	TRBJ2-1	TRBV19	CASTVASSYNEQFF	TGTGCCAGTACTGTAGCAAGCTCCTACAATGAGCAGTTCTTC